This T cell receptor (beta chain) was identified during a study of a mutant IDH1 vaccine in newly diagnosed glioma. CDR3 length: 12 amino acids. The V end lost 3 bases, the J end lost 8 bases, and 11 bases lay between the germline ends. Looked up from germline, CDR1 is SGHDT and CDR2 is YYEEEE. The data were produced by immunoSEQ multiplex PCR, yet TCRdb's version contains in-frame clones alone and is incomplete. The table includes tens of thousands of clones, approximately 85% detected once. Stated time point: week 23, last vaccination. Every vaccine dose comprised 300 ug of mutant IDH1 20-mer peptide plus topical imiquimod. Every donor had a new WHO grade 3 or 4 astrocytoma that was IDH1-mutant, with loss of nuclear ATRX. Concerning this clone itself: Its cognate antigen is unknown.

The TCR sequence derives from a woman in her fifties or sixties with glioma. V is TRBV5-6 and J is TRBJ1-2; D ambiguous. Source: PBMCs, taken from a glioma patient whose treatment included an IDH1 peptide vaccine. The CDR3 bases are TGTGCCAGCAGCTGGAGGCCCGGGGGCTACACCTTC. As protein: CASSWRPGGYTF.